This T cell receptor (beta chain) appears in the sequencing data of a study of shared clonotypes between healthy human individuals. Study-wide context: Per-donor plates numbered three CD4 naive, three CD4 memory, two CD8 naive and one CD8 memory. Study results and limitations: Naive CD4 clonotype sharing across four donors was approximately 5%.

The authors distributed each subset's genomic DNA evenly over several immunoSEQ plates. Clones were read by immunoSEQ multiplex PCR, and TCRdb kept only the in-frame ones, dropping some. The repertoire consists of roughly 2 million clones, with roughly 94% occurring once and the leading ten covering 0.85% to 1.3%. Terminally differentiated effector memory CD45RA+ cells were excluded by CCR7 positive selection of CD45RO-negative cells. A word on this clone: Its antigen is not identified.

The source material was naive CD8+ T cells sorted from blood. This clonotype was obtained from a man younger than 35 in good health.

CDR3 loop: CASNLQGVNKDTQYF. The CDR3, as DNA: TGTGCCAGCAACCTACAGGGTGTCAATAAAGATACGCAGTATTTT. This sequence joins TRBV28 and TRBJ2-3, with D tentatively TRBD1 (6 bases). The CDR3 totals 15 residues. V lost 7 bases, J lost 5 bases, and 19 bases lay in between. Per the germline V gene, CDR1 is MDHEN and CDR2 is SYDVKM.